This T cell receptor beta chain appears in the sequencing data of a study of T cell changes during pregnancy in multiple sclerosis. This clone occurred once. The germline V gene has CDR1 SNHLY and CDR2 FYNNEI. The CDR3 sequence is 15 residues long. Trimming left V 7 bases short and J 0 bases short, with 14 bases between. Assay: immunoSEQ multiplex PCR; the TCRdb copy retains only in-frame clones and omits some. The sample lists roughly 41,000 clones, roughly nine tenths occurring once. Specimen: CD4+ T cells from peripheral blood mononuclear cells, collected in the first trimester of pregnancy. The rearrangement joins TRBV2 to TRBJ2-3; D may be TRBD2 (5 bases). The TCR was taken from a female donor with multiple sclerosis, enrolled in a pregnancy study. The chain's CDR3 is CASKSGGRSTDTQYF. The CDR3 DNA reads as TGTGCCAGCAAGTCGGGCGGGCGCAGCACAGATACGCAGTATTTT.